This passage covers 19 T cell receptor beta chains from one sample sequenced in a study of cytotoxic CD8 clonotypes in ibrutinib-treated CLL. Profiled with immunoSEQ multiplex PCR; TCRdb holds only in-frame clones, not every one. The data show some 150,000 clones, with approximately 80% seen just once and about 7.6% held by the top ten. The sequencing used PBMCs, collected after 36 months of ibrutinib treatment. The receptors were gathered from a human donor with chronic lymphocytic leukemia.

V is TRBV5-4 and J is TRBJ2-7, with 8 bases fitting TRBD1. The V and J ends lost 2 bases and 2 bases, in that order; junction bases with no gene match: 6. Germline CDR1 is SGHNT and CDR2 is YYREEE (reference sequence). The CDR3 extends over 15 amino acids. CDR3: CASSLMAGGPYEQYF. The CDR3 nucleotides are TGTGCCAGCAGCTTAATGGCAGGGGGCCCCTACGAGCAGTACTTC.

V is TRBV7-6 and J is TRBJ2-6; D gene unclear. Trimming pared 2 bases from V and 4 bases from J, leaving 6 bases between. This CDR3 spans 14 amino acids. The V gene's germline CDR1 is SGHVS and CDR2 FNYEAQ. The CDR3 region has the DNA TGTGCCAGCAGCTTACGGGTCGGGGCCAACGTCCTGACTTTC. Translating it yields CASSLRVGANVLTF.

The rearrangement links TRBV5-1 to TRBJ1-2; 8 bases map to TRBD1. CDR3 length equals 15 residues. Germline CDR1 and CDR2: SGHRS and YFSETQ. V lost 5 bases, J lost 2 bases, and 8 bases stayed unmatched. The chain's CDR3 is CASRHTGGENYGYTF. The CDR3 DNA reads TGCGCCAGCAGGCACACAGGGGGAGAAAACTATGGCTACACCTTC.

J is TRBJ2-3 and V is TRBV7-9; D is ambiguous. The CDR3 spans 16 residues. The germline V gene encodes CDR1 SEHNR and CDR2 FQNEAQ (reference sequence). The germline V and J ends were trimmed by 3 bases and 1 base, with 14 bases remaining between them. The DNA for the CDR3 is TGTGCCAGCAGCTTCGCCCATTACACTGGCACAGATACGCAGTATTTT. Its translation is CASSFAHYTGTDTQYF. The full variable domain, with the rest looked up from reference TRBV7-9 and TRBJ2-3, is DTGVSQNPRHKITKRGQNVTFRCDPISEHNRLYWYRQTLGQGPEFLTYFQNEAQLEKSRLLSDRFSAERPKGSFSTLEIQRTEQGDSAMYLCASSFAHYTGTDTQYFGPGTRLTVL.

The chain uses TRBV19 and TRBJ2-1; 9 bases line up with TRBD1. Trimming removed 7 bases from V and 9 bases from J; junction bases left unmatched: 7. The CDR3 runs 13 residues. The germline gives CDR1 LNHDA, CDR2 SQIVND (reference sequence). The CDR3 spells CASTRNRGLEQFF. CDR3 DNA sequence: TGTGCCAGTACCCGGAACAGGGGGCTTGAGCAGTTCTTC.

In nucleotides, the CDR3 is TGTGCCAGCAGAGGACTTCAGACCTACGAGCAGTACTTC. It codes for CASRGLQTYEQYF. This chain links TRBV6-5 with TRBJ2-7; D may be TRBD2 (5 bases). Trimming left V 6 bases short and J 2 bases short, with 11 bases between. The germline gives CDR1 MNHEY, CDR2 SVGAGI. The CDR3 is 13 amino acids.

The rearrangement links TRBV11-2 to TRBJ1-2; D is ambiguous. Looked up from germline, CDR1 is SGHAT and CDR2 is FQNNGV. Trimming took off 0 bases at V and 4 bases at J, with 9 bases between the two ends. The CDR3 length is 14 residues. The CDR3 loop is CASSLEARPYGYTF. DNA for the CDR3: TGTGCCAGCAGCTTAGAGGCCAGGCCCTATGGCTACACCTTC.

CDR3 sequence (DNA): TGTGCCATCCAGGCAGACTCCTACGAGCAGTACTTC. It is translated as CAIQADSYEQYF. The V gene is TRBV10-3, the J gene TRBJ2-7; D is undetermined. There are 12 residues in the CDR3. The ends were cut back, 8 bases at V and 0 bases at J, with 8 bases in the middle. Germline CDR1 and CDR2: ENHRY and SYGVKD.

This sequence joins TRBV28 and TRBJ2-7, with no clear D. Germline loops: CDR1 MDHEN, CDR2 SYDVKM. CDR3 size: 18 residues. Trimming removed 2 bases from V and 2 bases from J, with 22 bases in between. CDR3 residues: CASSLVLNLQIIAYEQYF. CDR3 sequence (DNA): TGTGCCAGCAGTTTAGTTTTGAACCTACAAATCATAGCCTACGAGCAGTACTTC.

This chain uses TRBV6-5 with TRBJ1-2; D is undetermined. The CDR3 runs to 15 residues. Germline V gene lookup returns CDR1 MNHEY and CDR2 SVGAGI. Trimming took 5 bases from V and 4 from J, leaving 17 bases between them. The CDR3 spells CASSQTAGEAYGYTF. CDR3 nucleotides: TGTGCCAGCAGTCAGACCGCAGGAGAGGCCTATGGCTACACCTTC.

This chain uses TRBV11-2 with TRBJ2-2, with D perhaps matching TRBD2 (7 bases). Trimming removed 0 bases at V and 7 bases at J, with 15 bases between. The CDR3 has 16 amino acids. The germline CDR1 and CDR2 sequences are SGHAT and FQNNGV. CDR3 nucleotides: TGTGCCAGCAGCTTAGAAGGGGGGCGCGGGAGCGGGGAGCTGTTTTTT. As protein: CASSLEGGRGSGELFF. The complete variable domain, with remaining parts taken from reference TRBV11-2 and TRBJ2-2, reads EAGVAQSPRYKIIEKRQSVAFWCNPISGHATLYWYQQILGQGPKLLIQFQNNGVVDDSQLPKDRFSAERLKGVDSTLKIQPAKLEDSAVYLCASSLEGGRGSGELFFGEGSRLTVL.

This chain uses TRBV9 with TRBJ1-6; a weak D match, TRBD1 (6 bases). Germline assignment: CDR1 SGDLS and CDR2 YYNGEE. The germline V and J ends were trimmed by 2 bases and 7 bases, with 13 bases remaining between them. The CDR3 sequence is 15 residues long. CDR3 nucleotides: TGTGCCAGCAGCGTCCAGGGACATCTAAATTCACCCCTCCACTTT. It is translated as CASSVQGHLNSPLHF. The full variable domain, rest sourced from reference TRBV9 and TRBJ1-6, is DSGVTQTPKHLITATGQRVTLRCSPRSGDLSVYWYQQSLDQGLQFLIQYYNGEERAKGNILERFSAQQFPDLHSELNLSSLELGDSALYFCASSVQGHLNSPLHFGNGTRLTVT.

This clone was recorded once. This sequence joins TRBV2 and TRBJ2-5; 7 bases agree with TRBD2. The CDR3 is 11 residues long. Germline V lookup: CDR1 SNHLY, CDR2 FYNNEI. The V segment lost 4 bases and the J segment 8 bases; nucleotides outside the gene matches: 1. The chain's CDR3 is CASSVGLTQYF. The CDR3 bases are TGTGCCAGCAGTGTGGGACTAACCCAGTACTTC.

This chain joins TRBV5-1 and TRBJ2-5; D is undetermined. The germline V and J ends were trimmed by 5 bases and 1 base, with 9 bases remaining between them. Germline CDR1 is SGHRS and CDR2 is YFSETQ. The CDR3 loop spans 13 amino acids. The CDR3 nucleotides are TGCGCCAGCAGATATCAACTCCAAGAGACCCAGTACTTC. This translates into CASRYQLQETQYF.

The V gene is TRBV5-1, the J gene TRBJ2-2, with 7 bases fitting TRBD1. Germline CDR1 SGHRS, CDR2 YFSETQ. J was trimmed by 3 bases and V by 5 bases; bases with no gene match: 7. The CDR3 loop spans 15 amino acids. The CDR3 here is CASRPGTVDTGELFF. The CDR3 nucleotides read TGCGCCAGCAGACCCGGGACAGTCGACACCGGGGAGCTGTTTTTT. The full variable domain, completed using reference TRBV5-1 and TRBJ2-2, is KAGVTQTPRYLIKTRGQQVTLSCSPISGHRSVSWYQQTPGQGLQFLFEYFSETQRNKGNFPGRFSGRQFSNSRSEMNVSTLELGDSALYLCASRPGTVDTGELFFGEGSRLTVL.

For this clone: The same CDR3 arises from other DNA sequences in this sample as well. The V and J genes are TRBV5-1 and TRBJ2-3; D is uncertain. This CDR3 has 11 amino acids. The ends were cut back, 0 bases at V and 6 bases at J, with 2 bases in the middle. In germline, CDR1 is SGHRS, CDR2 YFSETQ. CDR3 sequence reads: CASSLADTQYF. In DNA form, the CDR3 reads TGCGCCAGCAGCTTGGCTGATACGCAGTATTTT.

The chain has TRBV5-1 and TRBJ2-3; 10 bases match TRBD1. From germline, CDR1 is SGHRS and CDR2 YFSETQ. Trimming at V came to 0 bases and at J to 0 bases, leaving 10 bases not matched to a gene. The CDR3 has 19 residues. The CDR3 DNA is TGCGCCAGCAGCTTGGCCGTGAGGACAGGGGGTACTAGCACAGATACGCAGTATTTT. Translated, it gives CASSLAVRTGGTSTDTQYF.

V gene TRBV20-1 combines with J gene TRBJ1-2; no clear D. The germline CDR1 and CDR2 sequences are DFQATT and SNEGSKA (reference sequence). This CDR3 contains 11 residues. The germline V and J ends were trimmed by 4 bases and 3 bases, with 6 bases remaining between them. The CDR3 DNA follows: TGCAGTGCTACCGGGCACTATGGCTACACCTTC. Translating it yields CSATGHYGYTF.

A single count supports this clone. The V gene is TRBV7-9, the J gene TRBJ2-1; D ambiguous. CDR1 and CDR2 (germline): SEHNR, FQNEAQ (reference sequence). Trimming took off 5 bases at V and 4 bases at J, with 12 bases between the two ends. This CDR3 has 14 amino acids. CDR3 sequence: CASSPVAGYNEQFF. CDR3 DNA sequence: TGTGCCAGCAGCCCCGTTGCCGGATACAATGAGCAGTTCTTC.